Shown below are 7 T cell receptor beta chains from a single sample sequenced in a study of cytomegalovirus exposure and HLA in healthy donors. The PCR used 60 Vbeta and 13 Jbeta primers. Libraries were prepared by immunoSEQ multiplex PCR; TCRdb keeps only in-frame clonotypes and omits some of them. The sample consists of about 130,000 clones, approximately 82% of them appearing once. Material for sequencing was PBMCs. The receptor set was obtained from a female donor in good health and CMV-seronegative.

This chain uses TRBV6-5 with TRBJ2-3, with 8 bases that match TRBD1. V lost 2 bases and J lost 1; bases outside the gene matches: 2. In germline, CDR1 is MNHEY, CDR2 SVGAGI. This CDR3 comprises 15 residues. The CDR3 region has the DNA TGTGCCAGCAGTTACGAACAGGGGGGCACAGATACGCAGTATTTT. Translating it yields CASSYEQGGTDTQYF.

The gene calls are TRBV18 and TRBJ1-5, with no clear D. CDR3 length: 16 amino acids. Between the trimmed V and J ends, which lost 3 bases and 5 bases, there was a span of 17 bases. Germline CDR1 and CDR2: KGHSH and LQKENI. The CDR3 DNA reads TGTGCCAGCTCACCGATGACGATCGGGTCTCATCAGCCCCAGCATTTT. This sequence encodes CASSPMTIGSHQPQHF.

This chain uses TRBV6-1 with TRBJ2-1; TRBD2 aligns across 7 bases. The CDR3 is made up of 12 amino acids. The germline V gene encodes CDR1 MNHNS and CDR2 SASEGT. Trimming took 1 base from V and 13 from J; bases not matched to a gene: 4. The CDR3 DNA sequence: TGTGCCAGCAGTGAAGTGGGGAGGGTACAGTTCTTC. This translates into CASSEVGRVQFF.

The chain joins TRBV27 to TRBJ2-3; D perhaps matches TRBD2 (6 bases). V lost 5 bases, J lost 3 bases, and 15 bases lay in between. This CDR3 has 15 amino acids. CDR1 MNHEY and CDR2 SMNVEV come from the germline V gene (reference sequence). CDR3 amino acids: CASSLRGGGTDTQYF. The CDR3 DNA is TGTGCCAGCAGTCTCCGAGGAGGAGGGACAGATACGCAGTATTTT.

This sequence joins TRBV27 and TRBJ2-7, with D possibly TRBD1 on 5 matching bases. This CDR3 contains 14 residues. Deletions cut 6 bases from V and 7 bases from J, with 19 bases between. CDR1 and CDR2 from the germline V gene are MNHEY and SMNVEV (reference sequence). CDR3 nucleotides: TGTGCCAGCAGACTAAGCTCCGGGCACAGGGAGCAGTACTTC. Protein sequence: CASRLSSGHREQYF.

Written as DNA, the CDR3 is TGTGCCAGCAGCCCCGTTTATCCTTCGAATGAGCAGTTCTTC. Amino acid sequence: CASSPVYPSNEQFF. The rearrangement uses TRBV27 and TRBJ2-1, with unresolved D. This CDR3 is built from 14 residues. V lost 6 bases and J lost 7, with 16 bases in between. Germline CDR1 is MNHEY and CDR2 is SMNVEV (reference sequence).

The chain links TRBV7-2 to TRBJ2-5, with 7 bases aligning to TRBD1. The V gene end was trimmed by 5 bases and the J gene end by 2 bases; junction bases not matched to a gene: 2. This CDR3 has 13 amino acids. Germline V CDR1 and CDR2: SGHTA, FQGNSA. CDR3 nucleotide sequence: TGTGCCAGCAGCCGGGACAGACAAGAGACCCAGTACTTC. Translated: CASSRDRQETQYF.